This TCR beta chain was captured by sequencing in a study of blood T cell repertoires in COVID-19. Clones were sequenced by immunoSEQ multiplex PCR, and TCRdb holds only the in-frame ones, with some missing. The sample carries approximately 150,000 clones, around four fifths recorded once. This clone was found once. V dropped 7 bases and J dropped 4; count of bases not matched to a gene: 11. Germline V gene lookup returns CDR1 SGHNT and CDR2 YYREEE (reference sequence). The CDR3 totals 15 residues. The sequenced material came from peripheral blood. This clonotype was obtained from a woman older than 75 with COVID-19, enrolled during active disease. The chain recombines TRBV5-4 with TRBJ2-7, with 10 positions matching TRBD2. Written as DNA, the CDR3 is TGTGCCAGCTGCGACCGGGCTAGCGGGGGATACGAGCAGTACTTC. Encoded protein: CASCDRASGGYEQYF.